The 23 T cell receptor beta chains given below trace back to one sample, sequenced in a study of tumor-infiltrating lymphocytes in primary liver carcinoma. Starting from around 510 ng of total RNA, TCR beta cDNA was produced with a primer in the constant region. TCR beta libraries came from three nested multiplex PCR rounds using slightly modified ARM-PCR. Use of TRBV1-TRBV30 forward primers with a C-beta reverse primer characterized the first two PCR rounds, which lasted ten to eleven cycles each. MiXCR, run by TCRdb on the multiplex PCR reads, gives a single entry per CDR3 protein. This sample has approximately 320,000 distinct CDR3 sequences, with around three fifths found just once. Unsorted whole blood supplied the blood RNA, and germline DNA was isolated too. Sample: peripheral blood. These receptors were collected from a woman aged 30 to 39 with primary liver carcinoma and hepatitis B virus infection.

This clonotype was counted at least ten times. V gene TRBV6-1 combines with J gene TRBJ1-5, with a weak D call TRBD1 (5 bases). Germline V gene lookup returns CDR1 MNHNS and CDR2 SASEGT. This CDR3 is 13 amino acids long. Trimming shortened V by 7 bases and J by 7 bases, and 14 bases separated the two germline ends. The CDR3 DNA reads TGTGCCAGCATAGAAAGGGGAATACAGCCCCAGCATTTT. It encodes CASIERGIQPQHF.

Concerning this clonotype: The junction shows a germline mismatch at one end, possibly a read error. This chain connects TRBV11-2 to TRBJ2-1; possibly TRBD2 for D (5 bases). The CDR3 has 13 amino acids. Looked up from germline, CDR1 is SGHAT and CDR2 is FQNNGV. The CDR3 coding sequence is TGTGCCAGCAGCCTCTGGACTGACAATGAGGAGTTCTTC. It translates to CASSLWTDNEEFF.

The chain recombines TRBV12-3 or TRBV12-4 with TRBJ2-5; possible D gene TRBD2, 6 bases. Trimming pared 3 bases from V and 4 bases from J, leaving 15 bases between. The CDR3 loop spans 15 amino acids. In DNA, the CDR3 is TGTGCCAGCAGTTTCCTTTCCCAGCGGGTAGAGACCCAGTACTTC. Amino acid sequence: CASSFLSQRVETQYF.

This clonotype was recorded only once. The junction and the germline gene differ at one end; a read error may be behind it. The chain recombines TRBV11-2 with TRBJ2-1; 10 nucleotides line up with TRBD2. The CDR3 consists of 16 residues. From germline, CDR1 is SGHAT and CDR2 FQNNGV. This CDR3 reads CVSSWGILAGNNEQFF. For the CDR3, the DNA is TGTGTCAGCAGCTGGGGGATACTAGCGGGGAACAATGAGCAGTTCTTT.

The genes are TRBV7-9 and TRBJ2-5, with 8 bases aligning to TRBD1. Germline V gives CDR1 SEHNR, CDR2 FQNEAQ (reference sequence). CDR3 length: 14 residues. J lost 5 bases, V lost 6 bases, and 8 bases had no gene match. The DNA for the CDR3 is TGTGCCAGCAGTCGTCCAGGGGGCGGGGAGACCCAGTACTTC. Protein: CASSRPGGGETQYF.

This clonotype occurred many times. This sequence joins TRBV12-5 and TRBJ2-7, with unresolved D. The CDR3 is made up of 12 amino acids. Per germline, CDR1 LGHNT and CDR2 FRNRAP. Trimming removed 5 bases from V and 4 bases from J, with 9 bases in between. The CDR3 reads CASGLGAYEQYF. The CDR3 region has the DNA TGTGCTAGTGGTCTTGGAGCATACGAGCAGTACTTC.

This clonotype has a count of ten or more. This chain links TRBV29-1 with TRBJ2-1; 10 bases line up with TRBD2. CDR1 and CDR2 (germline): SQVTM, ANQGSEA. The CDR3 totals 18 residues. V was clipped by 8 bases and J by 1 base; unmatched bases: 17. This CDR3 reads CSPMGAPKLAGSYNEQFF. CDR3 nucleotide sequence: TGCAGCCCTATGGGTGCTCCCAAACTAGCGGGGTCCTACAATGAGCAGTTCTTC.

This clonotype was observed a single time. One base away lies a much larger clone, so this may be a sequencing read error. This chain joins TRBV6-5 and TRBJ2-1; D possibly corresponds to TRBD2 (5 bases). In germline, CDR1 is MNHEY, CDR2 SVGAGI. Trimming shortened V by 2 bases and J by 9 bases, and 14 bases separated the two germline ends. The CDR3 spans 14 residues. CDR3 nucleotide sequence: TGTGCCAGCAGTTACGAGGGTCGGACCGGTGAGCAGTTCTTC. Protein product: CASSYEGRTGEQFF.

V gene TRBV12-3 or TRBV12-4 combines with J gene TRBJ1-2, with 10 bases lining up with TRBD1. Trimming removed 3 bases from V and 7 bases from J; junction bases left unmatched: 2. CDR3 length equals 13 residues. The CDR3 reads CASSFGTGAGYTF. CDR3 in DNA: TGTGCCAGCAGTTTTGGGACAGGGGCTGGCTACACCTTC.

For the CDR3, the DNA is TGTGCCAGCAGCGGAGAGGGGGCGACTGAAGCTTTCTTT. Its translation: CASSGEGATEAFF. This chain links TRBV7-9 with TRBJ1-1, with TRBD1 matching over 7 bases. This CDR3 is built from 13 residues. The ends lost 5 bases at V and 5 bases at J; junction bases unmatched: 5. In germline, CDR1 is SEHNR, CDR2 FQNEAQ (reference sequence). Together with reference TRBV7-9 and TRBJ1-1, the CDR3 gives the full variable domain: DTGVSQNPRHKITKRGQNVTFRCDPISEHNRLYWYRQTLGQGPEFLTYFQNEAQLEKSRLLSDRFSAERPKGSFSTLEIQRTEQGDSAMYLCASSGEGATEAFFGQGTRLTVV.

About this clonotype itself: One junction end disagrees with the germline gene, perhaps due to a read error. This rearrangement joins TRBV12-3 or TRBV12-4 to TRBJ1-5; possibly TRBD1 for D (5 bases). The CDR3 loop spans 14 amino acids. The CDR3 here is CTSSRGRTNQPQHF. As DNA, the CDR3 is TGTACCAGCAGTCGCGGACGGACAAATCAGCCCCAGCATTTT.

This clonotype was seen only a few times. The rearrangement links TRBV7-9 to TRBJ2-3; D is unclear. Trimming left V 7 bases short and J 4 bases short, with 12 bases between. The CDR3 consists of 13 residues. The germline V gene encodes CDR1 SEHNR and CDR2 FQNEAQ (reference sequence). CDR3 nucleotide sequence: TGTGCCAGCAACTTGGGGTGGGCAGATACGCAGTATTTT. Amino acids: CASNLGWADTQYF.

The count of this clonotype is one. Just one base apart from a much larger clone, this may be a read error. The V call is TRBV6-5, the J call TRBJ2-3; the D gene is possibly TRBD1 (5 bases). This CDR3 has 17 residues. CDR1 is MNHEY and CDR2 is SVGAGI in the germline V gene. CDR3 nucleotide sequence: TGTGCCAGCTGTTATCATGCAGGGTCCCGGAGTAGTGATACGCAGTATTTT. This translates into CASCYHAGSRSSDTQYF.

This clonotype has only a few counts. This sequence joins TRBV12-3 or TRBV12-4 and TRBJ2-2; D possibly corresponds to TRBD2 (6 bases). V lost 6 bases, J lost 6 bases, and 8 bases lay in between. CDR3 length: 12 residues. The CDR3 coding sequence is TGTGCCAGCAGCACTAGCCCCGGGGAGCTGTTTTTT. Its translation: CASSTSPGELFF.

At least ten counts were recorded for this clonotype. The chain recombines TRBV11-2 with TRBJ2-4; 8 bases map to TRBD2. The germline CDR1 and CDR2 sequences are SGHAT and FQNNGV. This CDR3 has 17 residues. The V gene end was trimmed by 6 bases and the J gene end by 6 bases; junction bases not matched to a gene: 16. The DNA of the CDR3 is TGTGCCAGCAGTCCACAACCTCCGGGACTAGTGGCAAACATTCAGTACTTC. This translates into CASSPQPPGLVANIQYF.

In this sample, this clonotype turned up many times. This chain joins TRBV12-3 or TRBV12-4 and TRBJ2-1; D call uncertain. V was shortened by 3 bases and J by 9 bases, with 12 bases between the two germline ends. The CDR3 spans 13 residues. CDR3 nucleotides: TGTGCCAGCAGTTTTGGAAGTGGCCCTGAGCAGTTCTTC. Its protein is CASSFGSGPEQFF.

Ten or more counts support this clonotype. V usage is TRBV29-1 and J usage is TRBJ2-3; tentative D call: TRBD1 (6 bases). Germline-derived CDR1 and CDR2 are SQVTM and ANQGSEA. Trimming took 6 bases from V and 3 from J, leaving 19 bases between them. The CDR3 extends over 15 amino acids. CDR3 region: CSVALWGDRTDTQYF. The CDR3 bases are TGCAGCGTCGCCCTATGGGGTGACAGGACAGATACGCAGTATTTT.

Worth noting for this clonotype: It is likely a read error, because the conserved phenylalanine at the end of the CDR3 is missing. The rearrangement joins TRBV6-5 to TRBJ2-3; no reliable D call. The germline V gene has CDR1 MNHEY and CDR2 SVGAGI. The CDR3 consists of 13 residues. The CDR3 nucleotides read TGTTCCTCAACGGCATCGAACGCAGATACGCAGTATTCT. Translating gives CSSTASNADTQYS.

On this clonotype: A much larger clone lies a single base off, so this may be a read error. The chain couples TRBV6-6 to TRBJ2-4; D remains unclear. In germline, CDR1 is MNHNY, CDR2 SVGAGI (reference sequence). CDR3 length equals 13 residues. Trimming cost V 6 bases and J 4 bases, with 10 bases left between them. The CDR3 DNA reads as TGTGCCAGCAGACCTGAACTGAAAAACATTCAGTACTTC. Translation: CASRPELKNIQYF.

Here the CDR3 reads CASSDGVEQYF. The CDR3 nucleotides are TGCGCCAGCAGTGACGGGGTCGAGCAGTACTTC. The rearrangement uses TRBV10-2 and TRBJ2-7; TRBD2 might be the D (5 bases). The germline gives CDR1 WSHSY, CDR2 SAAADI. This CDR3 is 11 amino acids long. V was trimmed by 3 bases and J by 6 bases, leaving 6 bases between them.

The chain uses TRBV5-4 and TRBJ2-5, with TRBD2 matching 7 bases. The CDR3 has 14 residues. Germline assignment: CDR1 SGHNT and CDR2 YYREEE (reference sequence). V trimming: 4 bases; J trimming: 2 bases; junction bases outside the gene matches: 5. The CDR3 loop is CASSRLLAQETQYF. The CDR3 DNA follows: TGTGCCAGCAGCCGTCTACTAGCGCAAGAGACCCAGTACTTC.

The CDR3 DNA reads as TGTGTGAGCAGTCGGAGGACAGGGGTCTCACCCCTCCACTTT. This codes for CVSSRRTGVSPLHF. This chain connects TRBV11-2 to TRBJ1-6, with TRBD1 identical over 9 bases. The germline V gene has CDR1 SGHAT and CDR2 FQNNGV. The CDR3 has 14 residues. Combining the CDR3 with reference TRBV11-2 and TRBJ1-6 gives the whole variable domain EAGVAQSPRYKIIEKRQSVAFWCNPISGHATLYWYQQILGQGPKLLIQFQNNGVVDDSQLPKDRFSAERLKGVDSTLKIQPAKLEDSAVYLCVSSRRTGVSPLHFGNGTRLTVT.

The chain couples TRBV5-1 to TRBJ1-2; D possibly corresponds to TRBD1 (6 bases). Germline V CDR1 and CDR2: SGHRS, YFSETQ. The V gene lost 4 bases and the J gene lost 4 bases, with 11 bases spanning the gap. The CDR3 has 13 residues. CDR3 sequence: CASSKGGSYGYTF. DNA for the CDR3: TGCGCCAGCAGCAAGGGGGGATCCTATGGCTACACCTTC.